This entry concerns a single TCR beta chain. This sample stems from a study of cytomegalovirus exposure and HLA in healthy donors. The repertoire was sequenced with immunoSEQ multiplex PCR; TCRdb's copy has only in-frame clones and lacks some. The sample shows some 76,000 clones, 85% to 95% of them seen only once. The germline V gene encodes CDR1 LNHDA and CDR2 SQIVND (reference sequence). There are 14 residues in the CDR3. V dropped 3 bases and J dropped 5; count of bases not matched to a gene: 0. The sequencing input was PBMCs. This TCR was recovered from a woman aged 18-29 years in good health and CMV-seronegative. The chain is built from TRBV19 and TRBJ2-7, with TRBD2 identical over 14 bases. Here the CDR3 reads CASSMGLAGDEQYF. The CDR3, as DNA: TGTGCCAGTAGTATGGGACTAGCGGGAGACGAGCAGTACTTC.